The rows below give T cell receptor beta chains drawn from one sample of a study of CD4+ T cells in melanoma. The protocol was immunoSEQ multiplex PCR, while the TCRdb copy is restricted to in-frame clones and leaves out a portion. The table shows about 54,000 clones, with almost 70% occurring only once. What was sequenced was tumor tissue. The receptors shown here come from a human donor with melanoma. Both conserved end residues are part of each CDR3. D genes are given only for firm matches. Expanded clones are given a class, and other clones once, few, many or no size at all.

d_call j_call clone_size v_call cdr3_nt cdr3_aa
. TRBJ1-3 many TRBV6-6 TGTGCCAGCAGTTACGGGGCCGGAAACACCATATATTTT CASSYGAGNTIYF
. TRBJ2-7 . TRBV5-6 TGTGCCAGCAGCTTTACGATACGGGACTCTATATACGAGCAGTACTTC CASSFTIRDSIYEQYF
TRBD2 TRBJ2-1 . TRBV11-1 TGTGCCAGCAGCCAGCCCGGGACTAGCGGGGGAAATGAGCAGTTCTTC CASSQPGTSGGNEQFF
TRBD1 TRBJ2-1 . TRBV6-5 TGTGCCAGCAGAGTACAGGGGGTATGGAATGAGCAGTTCTTC CASRVQGVWNEQFF
. TRBJ2-7 . TRBV4-2 TGTGCCAGCAGCCAAGGTTCCGGGGCCGGCTACGAGCAGTACTTC CASSQGSGAGYEQYF
. TRBJ2-7 few TRBV11-3 TGTGCCAGCAGCTTGGGAGGAGGGGAGCAGTACTTC CASSLGGGEQYF
. TRBJ1-5 . TRBV7-9 TGTGCCAGCAGCTTGAAAGGGGTGGGACAGCCCCAGCATTTT CASSLKGVGQPQHF
. TRBJ1-2 few TRBV7-9 TGTGCCAGCAGCTTCGGGGGGACCTATGGCTACACCTTC CASSFGGTYGYTF
. TRBJ1-2 . TRBV10-3 TGTGCCATCAGTGAGCAGGGGAGGTTCTATGGCTACACCTTC CAISEQGRFYGYTF
. TRBJ2-6 . TRBV5-1 TGCGCCAGCAGCTTTGAGGTGGGGGCCAACGTCCTGACTTTC CASSFEVGANVLTF
TRBD2 TRBJ2-5 . TRBV25-1 TGTGCCAGCAGTCGCTTTGCGGGGACTAAACAAGAGACCCAGTACTTC CASSRFAGTKQETQYF
. TRBJ2-7 . TRBV7-9 TGTGCCAGCAGCGCAACAGGGAGTAAGAGCTCCTACGAGCAGTACTTC CASSATGSKSSYEQYF
. TRBJ1-5 . TRBV5-5 TGTGCCAGCAGCCATGAGGGCAGCAATCAGCCCCAGCATTTT CASSHEGSNQPQHF
TRBD1 TRBJ1-2 . TRBV7-2 TGTGCCAGCAGCTTTCCTTGGGACAGGGGGCCTGGCTACACCTTC CASSFPWDRGPGYTF
TRBD1 TRBJ2-2 . TRBV28 TGTGCCAGCAGTTTCCAGGGGGCGAACACCGGGGAGCTGTTTTTT CASSFQGANTGELFF
. TRBJ1-2 many TRBV5-4 TGTGCCAGCACCTCATCGGGGGCGTCTGGCTACACCTTC CASTSSGASGYTF
TRBD2 TRBJ2-5 once TRBV9 TGTGCCAGCAGCGTAGTCGGGGCGGGGGGCAACCAAGAGACCCAGTACTTC CASSVVGAGGNQETQYF
TRBD1 TRBJ1-2 . TRBV28 TGTGCCAGCAGTTTATGGGGACAGGGGGCCTCGGATGGCTACACCTTC CASSLWGQGASDGYTF
TRBD1 TRBJ1-4 . TRBV4-1 TGCGCCAGCAGCCAAGTACCCGGGACAGGACGAGAAAAACTGTTTTTT CASSQVPGTGREKLFF
. TRBJ1-2 . TRBV29-1 TGCAGCGTTGAAGAGGCAGGGACTAACTATGGCTACACCTTC CSVEEAGTNYGYTF
. TRBJ2-1 . TRBV7-3 TGTGCCAGCAGCTTAAATCACAGGTACAATGAGCAGTTCTTC CASSLNHRYNEQFF